The rows below give T cell receptor beta chains drawn from one sample of a study of T cells in localized non-small cell lung cancer. Data came from immunoSEQ multiplex PCR; TCRdb stores just in-frame clones and leaves some out. The repertoire has some 3,300 clones, around 34% of them found once; the top ten carry under 9.5%. The specimen was lung tumor tissue, collected before any cancer treatment. These receptor sequences come from a female donor over 55 with stage I lung adenocarcinoma. Both conserved end residues are part of each CDR3. Each record gives: D gene, J gene, V gene, clone size, CDR3 DNA, CDR3 protein. A D gene is named only where the DNA matches it firmly. Some rows have no size entry. The others give once, few or many, or a class for an expanded clone.

>TRBD2|TRBJ2-1|TRBV9|few
TGTGCCAGCAGCGTAGAACTAGCGGCCTACAATGAGCAGTTCTTC
CASSVELAAYNEQFF
>-|TRBJ2-5|TRBV11-3|-
TGTGCCAGCAGCTTGCAGGCCAGGGGGGAAGTGGCCCAGTACTTC
CASSLQARGEVAQYF
>-|TRBJ2-7|TRBV19|few
TGTGCCAGTAGTACGGGTGGTTATTCCTACGAGCAGTACTTC
CASSTGGYSYEQYF
>TRBD1|TRBJ2-2|TRBV6-8|-
TGTGCCAGCAAGATGGGACAGGGTAGGACCGGGGCCGGGGAGCTGTTTTTT
CASKMGQGRTGAGELFF
>TRBD1|TRBJ2-7|TRBV19|few
TGTGCCAGTAGTACGGACAGGAATTCCTACGAGCAGTACTTC
CASSTDRNSYEQYF
>-|TRBJ1-1|TRBV23-1|-
TGCGCCAGCAGCTTTACAGGGCGGCCTGAAGCTTTCTTT
CASSFTGRPEAFF
>TRBD1|TRBJ2-7|TRBV10-1|once
TGCGCCAGCAAATCTGGACAGGGAACGGGGGAGCAGTACTTC
CASKSGQGTGEQYF
>TRBD1|TRBJ2-5|TRBV6-8|few
TGTGCCAGCAGTACAAACAGGGGGCGAGAGACCCAGTACTTC
CASSTNRGRETQYF
>-|TRBJ2-1|TRBV6-8|-
TGTGCCAGCAGTTACCCTAGCGCCTACAATGAGCAGTTCTTC
CASSYPSAYNEQFF
>-|TRBJ2-1|TRBV25-1|-
TGTGCCAGCACTGGGGGGCCCTACAATGAGCAGTTCTTC
CASTGGPYNEQFF
>-|TRBJ2-7|TRBV5-1|few
TGCGCCAGCAGCTTGGGGCCCGACAGTAACTACGAGCAGTACTTC
CASSLGPDSNYEQYF
>-|TRBJ1-5|TRBV10-2|-
TGCGCCAGCAGTGAAGGGCTCGGTCAGCCCCAGCATTTT
CASSEGLGQPQHF
>TRBD2|TRBJ2-1|TRBV10-1|-
TGCGCCAGCAGGGCCGGGACTAGCGGGAGGGCCCTCTCCAATGAGCAGTTCTTC
CASRAGTSGRALSNEQFF
>TRBD2|TRBJ2-3|TRBV6-8|few
TGTGCCAGCAGTGCCCCTAGCGGGAGAACAGATACGCAGTATTTT
CASSAPSGRTDTQYF
>TRBD1|TRBJ1-4|TRBV28|-
TGTGCCAGCAGTTTATATCAGGGGGCCAGGGAAAAACTGTTTTTT
CASSLYQGAREKLFF
>-|TRBJ2-3|TRBV6-8|few
TGTGCCAGCAGTTACCCCACAGATACGCAGTATTTT
CASSYPTDTQYF
>-|TRBJ1-6|TRBV9|few
TGTGCCAGCAATGGCCAGTCTTATTCACCCCTCCACTTT
CASNGQSYSPLHF
>-|TRBJ1-1|TRBV11-3|medium-sized
TGTGCCAGCAGCACCACCCCCGGGGGGAGCACTGAAGCTTTCTTT
CASSTTPGGSTEAFF
>TRBD1|TRBJ2-2|TRBV11-3|medium-sized
TGTGCCAGCAGCTCCCGGGACAGGGATGCCGGGGAGCTGTTTTTT
CASSSRDRDAGELFF
>-|TRBJ1-3|TRBV5-1|-
TGCGCCAGCAGCTTGGATGGATCGACTGGAAACACCATATATTTT
CASSLDGSTGNTIYF
>TRBD2|TRBJ2-3|TRBV9|few
TGTGCCAGTAGCGGGGGCACAGATACGCAGTATTTT
CASSGGTDTQYF
>-|TRBJ2-2|TRBV6-8|-
TGTGCCAGCACTCAAAGGGTTAACGGGGAGCTGTTTTTT
CASTQRVNGELFF
>-|TRBJ1-5|TRBV5-1|-
TGCGCCAGCAGCTTGGCCGGTCAGGGCGGTCAGCCCCAGCATTTT
CASSLAGQGGQPQHF
>-|TRBJ2-7|TRBV28|few
TGTGCCAGCAGCGCTCCAGGAGTCTCCTACGAGCAGTACTTC
CASSAPGVSYEQYF
>TRBD2|TRBJ2-7|TRBV4-1|-
TGCGCCAGCAGCCCGCGCCCGGGAGGGAGGAAGACCTACGAGCAGTACTTC
CASSPRPGGRKTYEQYF
>TRBD1|TRBJ1-6|TRBV6-8|few
TGTGCCAGCAACCTGGGACAGGGCGCGTCACCCCTCCACTTT
CASNLGQGASPLHF